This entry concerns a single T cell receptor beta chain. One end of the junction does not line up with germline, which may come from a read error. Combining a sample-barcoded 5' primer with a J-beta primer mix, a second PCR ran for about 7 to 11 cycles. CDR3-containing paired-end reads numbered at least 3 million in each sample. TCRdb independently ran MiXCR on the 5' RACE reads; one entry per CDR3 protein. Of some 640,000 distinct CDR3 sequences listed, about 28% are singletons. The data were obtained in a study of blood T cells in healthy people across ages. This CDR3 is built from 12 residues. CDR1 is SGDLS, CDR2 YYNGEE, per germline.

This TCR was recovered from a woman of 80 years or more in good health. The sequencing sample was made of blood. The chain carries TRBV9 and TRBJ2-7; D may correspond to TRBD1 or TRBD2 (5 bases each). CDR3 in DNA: TGTGCCAGTAGCGAGGGGATGAATGAGCAGTACTTC. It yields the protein CASSEGMNEQYF.